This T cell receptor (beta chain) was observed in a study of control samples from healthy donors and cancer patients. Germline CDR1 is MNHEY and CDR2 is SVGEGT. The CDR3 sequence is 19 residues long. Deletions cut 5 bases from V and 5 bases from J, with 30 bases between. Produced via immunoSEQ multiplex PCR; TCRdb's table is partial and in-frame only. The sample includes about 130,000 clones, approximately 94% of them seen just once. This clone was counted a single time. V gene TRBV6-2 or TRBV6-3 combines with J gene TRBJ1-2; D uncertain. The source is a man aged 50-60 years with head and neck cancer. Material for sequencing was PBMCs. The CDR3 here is CASSPTPLDRQRRPYGYTF. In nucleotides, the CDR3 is TGTGCCAGCAGTCCCACACCTCTCGACCGGCAGAGAAGACCTTATGGCTACACCTTC.